This is a list of T cell receptor beta chains from one sample in a study of CD8 T cells in Susac syndrome. TCRdb recomputed calls from the immunoSEQ multiplex PCR reads with MiXCR, one row per CDR3 protein. The data show about 290,000 distinct CDR3 sequences, with over 75% seen just once and roughly 0.21% held by the top ten. Source material: CD8+ T cells from PBMCs. Receptors were obtained from a human donor with multiple sclerosis. Each CDR3 is given with its conserved first and last residue. The order of the fields is J gene, D gene, CDR3 length, clone size, V gene, CDR3 DNA, CDR3 protein. A D gene is named only where the DNA matches it firmly. Clone size is stated in some rows and not others, as once, few, many or a class when expanded.

TRBJ2-5 TRBD2 19 NA TRBV3-1 TGTGCCAGCAGCCATTCCGCGGGCGCTAGCGGGAGAGCCGAAGAGACCCAGTACTTC CASSHSAGASGRAEETQYF
TRBJ1-4 TRBD1 16 NA TRBV4-3 TGCGCCAGCAGCCTTAGGACAGGGGGCCTTAATGAAAAACTGTTTTTT CASSLRTGGLNEKLFF
TRBJ2-1 NA 14 once TRBV7-9 TGTGCCAGCAGCTTAGGGTCCAGTAACAATGAGCAGTTCTTC CASSLGSSNNEQFF
TRBJ2-7 TRBD1 12 NA TRBV12-5 TGTGCTAGTGGGACAGGGGGCTACGAGCAGTACTTC CASGTGGYEQYF
TRBJ2-5 TRBD1 14 NA TRBV27 TGTGCCAGCGGGGGGACAGGGGGCTATGAGACCCAGTACTTC CASGGTGGYETQYF
TRBJ1-4 NA 18 NA TRBV28 TGTGCCAGCAGTTTAAATGCGCGAGGCGGGTTCCCTAATGAAAAACTGTTTTTT CASSLNARGGFPNEKLFF
TRBJ2-3 TRBD1 17 NA TRBV5-4 TGTGCCAGCAGCTCCGGGACAGGGATCACTAGCACAGATACGCAGTATTTT CASSSGTGITSTDTQYF
TRBJ2-1 NA 13 NA TRBV27 TGTGCCAGCAGTTTATACTGGGGAGATGAGCAGTTCTTC CASSLYWGDEQFF
TRBJ2-3 NA 15 NA TRBV29-1 TGCAGCGTTGAAGTACTCGATCCCCCCACTGATACGCAGTATTTT CSVEVLDPPTDTQYF
TRBJ2-6 NA 17 NA TRBV28 TGTGCCAGCAGTCCACAGGGTTTCCGCTCTGGGGCCAACGTCCTGACTTTC CASSPQGFRSGANVLTF
TRBJ1-5 NA 14 NA TRBV11-2 TGTGCCAGCAGCCCGGGGGAGACAAATCAGCCCCAGCATTTT CASSPGETNQPQHF
TRBJ2-7 TRBD2 14 NA TRBV19 TGTGCCAGTAGTGCAGCGGGAGAGGCGTGGGAGCAGTACTTC CASSAAGEAWEQYF
TRBJ2-7 NA 13 NA TRBV19 TGTGCCAGTAGTATCCGCAGGGCCGACGAGCAGTACTTC CASSIRRADEQYF
TRBJ2-5 NA 14 few TRBV5-4 TGTGCCAGCAGCCCCGACAGTAACCAAGAGACCCAGTACTTC CASSPDSNQETQYF
TRBJ1-5 NA 15 NA TRBV7-8 TGTGCCAGCAGCCCCGCAGGGGTCGGGCCTCAGCCCCAGCATTTT CASSPAGVGPQPQHF
TRBJ1-1 NA 13 NA TRBV3-1 TGTGCCAGCAGCCCCCACTGGGGTGCTGAAGCTTTCTTT CASSPHWGAEAFF
TRBJ2-1 NA 13 NA TRBV28 TGTGCCAGCAGTTTGCGGTTAAACAATGAGCAGTTCTTC CASSLRLNNEQFF
TRBJ2-7 NA 12 NA TRBV16 TGTGCCAGCAGTCAAGGGGCTCGCGAGCAGTACTTC CASSQGAREQYF
TRBJ2-1 TRBD2 14 once TRBV3-1 TGTGCCTCGGGTGAGGCTAGCGGAAACAATGAGCAGTTCTTC CASGEASGNNEQFF
TRBJ1-1 NA 12 NA TRBV20-1 TGCAGTGCTCACGGATGGGGCACTGAAGCTTTCTTT CSAHGWGTEAFF
TRBJ2-1 NA 16 once TRBV12-3/TRBV12-4 TGTGCCAGCAAACCGCCTGCAGGGAGCTCCTACAATGAGCAGTTCTTC CASKPPAGSSYNEQFF
TRBJ2-1 TRBD2 15 NA TRBV7-9 TGTGCCAGCAGCTTGCAGACTAGCGGGACCAATGAGCAGTTCTTC CASSLQTSGTNEQFF
TRBJ2-7 TRBD2 16 NA TRBV5-1 TGCGCCAGCAGCTTGATATTAGCGGGAGGGCCGAGCGAGCAGTACTTC CASSLILAGGPSEQYF
TRBJ2-1 TRBD2 11 NA TRBV29-1 TGCAGCCAACTAGCGTACAATGAGCAGTTCTTC CSQLAYNEQFF
TRBJ1-4 TRBD1 16 NA TRBV28 TGTGCCAGCAGTTTAGAGGACAGGGGTGCTAATGAAAAACTGTTTTTT CASSLEDRGANEKLFF
TRBJ2-7 TRBD2 16 NA TRBV20-1 TGCAGTGCCGATTCTCTTAGCGGGTTAGTCTCCTACGAGCAGTACTTC CSADSLSGLVSYEQYF
TRBJ2-5 TRBD2 17 NA TRBV15 TGTGCCACCAGCAGAGATCTCGGACTAGGGCCGCGGGAGACCCAGTACTTC CATSRDLGLGPRETQYF
TRBJ1-3 NA 14 NA TRBV19 TGTGCCAGTAGCCCGGCGGGGGCTGGAAACACCATATATTTT CASSPAGAGNTIYF
TRBJ2-4 NA 14 NA TRBV9 TGTGCCAGCAGCGTATTTTCACAGGGAAACATTCAGTACTTC CASSVFSQGNIQYF
TRBJ1-1 TRBD1 14 NA TRBV12-3/TRBV12-4 TGTGCCAGCAGTTTTTTAGACAGGGACACTGAAGCTTTCTTT CASSFLDRDTEAFF
TRBJ2-7 TRBD2 15 NA TRBV7-2 TGTGCCAGCAGCTCTCCGACTAGCGGATTGTACGAGCAGTACTTC CASSSPTSGLYEQYF
TRBJ2-7 NA 14 NA TRBV5-1 TGCGCCAGCAGCTTGGGGGCAGGGACCTACGAGCAGTACTTC CASSLGAGTYEQYF
TRBJ1-5 NA 17 NA TRBV27 TGTGCCAGCAGTTTGGGCGTTTTGGGGAATAGCAATCAGCCCCAGCATTTT CASSLGVLGNSNQPQHF
TRBJ1-5 NA 14 NA TRBV6-6 TGTGCCGGACAAGAGGGGGGGGCAGGCCAGCCCCAGCATTTT CAGQEGGAGQPQHF
TRBJ2-7 NA 15 NA TRBV12-3/TRBV12-4 TGTGCCAGCAGTTCCTCGGGACACTCCACCTACGAGCAGTACTTC CASSSSGHSTYEQYF
TRBJ2-7 NA 12 NA TRBV29-1 TGCAGCGTTGAGACTAGTATATACGAGCAGTACTTC CSVETSIYEQYF
TRBJ2-7 NA 14 NA TRBV13 TGTGCCAGCAGCCCGATAAATGGTGCCTCCGAGCAGTACTTC CASSPINGASEQYF
TRBJ2-7 TRBD1 16 NA TRBV7-9 TGTGCCAGCAGCTTAGGCGACGACAGGGGGCCCCACGAGCAGTACTTC CASSLGDDRGPHEQYF
TRBJ2-1 NA 12 once TRBV28 TGTACCAGCAGCTACCATCGCAATGAGCAGTTCTTC CTSSYHRNEQFF
TRBJ2-1 TRBD2 14 NA TRBV29-1 TGCAGCGTTGGCGTAGCGGGATGGGACAATGAGCAGTTCTTC CSVGVAGWDNEQFF
TRBJ2-1 NA 12 NA TRBV20-1 TGCAGTGCCGGGGCGGATTACAATGAGCAGTTCTTC CSAGADYNEQFF
TRBJ2-6 NA 17 NA TRBV4-3 TGCGCCAGCAGCCAAGGTGGCTTTAGGACTGGGGCCAACGTCCTGACTTTC CASSQGGFRTGANVLTF
TRBJ2-7 NA 12 NA TRBV6-2/TRBV6-3 TGTGCCAGCAGCGACTTTAGCTACGAGCAGTACTTC CASSDFSYEQYF
TRBJ2-7 TRBD1 17 NA TRBV25-1 TGTGCCAGCAGTGAACCCTCCCAGGGGGCTACTACCTACGAGCAGTACTTC CASSEPSQGATTYEQYF
TRBJ1-2 NA 12 once TRBV30 TGTGCCTGGAGTCTTGAGGGCGGTGGCTACACCTTC CAWSLEGGGYTF
TRBJ2-4 NA 16 NA TRBV25-1 TGTGCCAGCAGTGGGGGTGGAGGACTAGCCAAAAACATTCAGTACTTC CASSGGGGLAKNIQYF
TRBJ2-3 TRBD2 16 NA TRBV27 TGTGCCAGCAGTGGGACTAGCCGAGACCTCACAGATACGCAGTATTTT CASSGTSRDLTDTQYF
TRBJ2-1 NA 16 NA TRBV19 TGTGCCAGTAGTATAGCCAGGTGGAAATCCTACAATGAGCAGTTCTTC CASSIARWKSYNEQFF
TRBJ2-2 TRBD2 15 once TRBV12-3/TRBV12-4 TGTGCCAGCAGCCCCGGGACTAGCCGTGCCGGGGAGCTGTTTTTT CASSPGTSRAGELFF
TRBJ1-5 NA 14 NA TRBV20-1 TGCAGTGCTAGAAGGTTCTATAGCAATCAGCCCCAGCATTTT CSARRFYSNQPQHF
TRBJ1-5 NA 14 NA TRBV27 TGTGCCAGCAGTGGGGGCTATCCGGGTCAGCCCCAGCATTTT CASSGGYPGQPQHF
TRBJ2-3 TRBD2 16 NA TRBV29-1 TGCAGCGTTGAAGTTCCTAGCGGGGGGAGCACAGATACGCAGTATTTT CSVEVPSGGSTDTQYF
TRBJ1-1 NA 17 NA TRBV3-1 TGTGCCAGCAGCCAGAGGGGTATCCTCGGTATGAACACTGAAGCTTTCTTT CASSQRGILGMNTEAFF
TRBJ1-4 NA 15 NA TRBV2 TGTGCCAGCACCGAGGTTCTGGCAGGGAATGAAAAACTGTTTTTT CASTEVLAGNEKLFF
TRBJ2-1 NA 13 NA TRBV5-4 TGTGCCAGCAGCTTTAAGGGGCGGGTTGAGCAGTTCTTC CASSFKGRVEQFF